The 17 T cell receptor beta chains in this list originate from one sample, sequenced in a study of somatic mutations in cytotoxic T cells in rheumatoid arthritis. Clones were read by immunoSEQ multiplex PCR, and TCRdb kept only the in-frame ones, dropping some. This table has 11,000 or so clones, 74% appearing once. Specimen: CD8+ T cells sorted from blood. Receptor source: a man between 70 and 80 years old in good health.

This clone appeared once. The gene calls are TRBV6-4 and TRBJ2-5; TRBD2 matches at 13 bases. The V gene's germline CDR1 is MRHNA and CDR2 SNTAGT. The length of the CDR3 is 15 residues. With V trimmed by 5 bases and J by 2 bases, 2 bases remained unmatched. DNA of the CDR3: TGTGCCAGCAGTCCGACTAGCGGGGGGCAAGAGACCCAGTACTTC. Amino acids: CASSPTSGGQETQYF.

CDR3 region: CASAGQSLSYEQYF. The CDR3 DNA reads as TGTGCCAGCGCCGGACAGTCCCTTTCCTACGAGCAGTACTTC. The chain couples TRBV6-5 to TRBJ2-7; TRBD1 might be the D (6 bases). Looked up from germline, CDR1 is MNHEY and CDR2 is SVGAGI. V shed 8 bases and J shed 1 base, with 15 bases lying between them. The length of the CDR3 is 14 residues.

This chain connects TRBV27 to TRBJ2-3; D may be TRBD1 (6 bases). V was trimmed by 4 bases and J by 6 bases, leaving 17 bases between them. The CDR3 extends over 15 amino acids. The V gene's germline CDR1 is MNHEY and CDR2 SMNVEV (reference sequence). The CDR3 DNA reads as TGTGCCAGCAGTTCCCGGGACACGAGTGTGGATACGCAGTATTTT. This sequence encodes CASSSRDTSVDTQYF.

The rearrangement links TRBV6-6 to TRBJ1-5, with 9 bases fitting TRBD1. The length of the CDR3 is 16 residues. The germline CDR1 and CDR2 sequences are MNHNY and SVGAGI (reference sequence). Trimming at V came to 0 bases and at J to 4 bases, leaving 4 bases not matched to a gene. The CDR3 nucleotides read TGTGCCAGCAGTTACTCCGGGACAGGGTTGAATCAGCCCCAGCATTTT. Translating it yields CASSYSGTGLNQPQHF.

This sequence joins TRBV30 and TRBJ2-1; 8 nucleotides align to TRBD2. Germline-derived CDR1 and CDR2 are GTSNPN and SVGIG (reference sequence). This CDR3 contains 13 residues. The junction had 1 base not matched to a gene; V was cut back by 0 bases and J by 6 bases. CDR3 sequence reads: CAWSVAGVNEQFF. DNA of the CDR3: TGTGCCTGGAGTGTAGCGGGAGTCAATGAGCAGTTCTTC.

This clone was observed a single time. This specimen includes other DNA sequences encoding the same CDR3. This chain joins TRBV6-5 and TRBJ2-7, with D perhaps matching TRBD1 (7 bases). CDR1 MNHEY and CDR2 SVGAGI come from the germline V gene. Trimming removed 2 bases from V and 5 bases from J, with 13 bases in between. The CDR3 is 14 residues long. CDR3 coding DNA: TGTGCCAGCAGTTACGGAGGGCAGGGGGACGAGCAGTACTTC. This translates into CASSYGGQGDEQYF.

V is TRBV27 and J is TRBJ2-7; 10 positions match TRBD1. The V and J ends lost 5 bases and 2 bases, in that order; junction bases with no gene match: 3. CDR1 is MNHEY, CDR2 SMNVEV, per germline (reference sequence). The CDR3 runs to 14 residues. CDR3 protein: CASSAGQGPYEQYF. The CDR3, as DNA: TGTGCCAGCAGTGCGGGACAGGGGCCCTACGAGCAGTACTTC.

V gene TRBV10-3 combines with J gene TRBJ2-5; 9 bases line up with TRBD2. The CDR3 has 18 residues. The V and J ends lost 2 bases and 3 bases, in that order; junction bases with no gene match: 13. Germline assignment: CDR1 ENHRY and CDR2 SYGVKD. The CDR3 bases are TGTGCCATCAGTGAGAAGGGGAATAGCGGGAGCTTGGAAGAGACCCAGTACTTC. Translating it yields CAISEKGNSGSLEETQYF.

This clone was counted only a few times. The V and J genes are TRBV28 and TRBJ2-7; D gene uncertain. Per germline, CDR1 MDHEN and CDR2 SYDVKM. V lost 10 bases and J 4 bases, leaving 11 bases between the germline ends. The CDR3 totals 11 residues. The CDR3 reads CATSTAYEQYF. The CDR3 nucleotides read TGTGCCACCTCGACTGCTTACGAGCAGTACTTC.

This chain connects TRBV11-1 to TRBJ2-3; perhaps TRBD1 as D (6 bases). The length of the CDR3 is 15 residues. The V end lost 1 base, the J end lost 2 bases, and 10 bases lay between the germline ends. Germline V lookup: CDR1 SGHAT, CDR2 FQDESV (reference sequence). The CDR3 DNA follows: TGTGCCAGCAGCTTAGGGCAGGGGTCCACAGATACGCAGTATTTT. It translates to CASSLGQGSTDTQYF.

In its sample, this clone was seen once. The chain carries TRBV7-9 and TRBJ2-1; 10 positions match TRBD2. V was pared by 1 base and J by 10 bases, with 7 bases of the junction left unmatched. Germline V lookup: CDR1 SEHNR, CDR2 FQNEAQ (reference sequence). This CDR3 is built from 15 residues. The CDR3 DNA reads as TGTGCCAGCAGCTTAGAAGCGGGAGGGATAGGAGAGCAGTTCTTC. Residues: CASSLEAGGIGEQFF.

The table lists this clone with a few counts. The genes are TRBV5-1 and TRBJ1-1, with D unresolved. The CDR3 runs 15 residues. Trimming pared 0 bases from V and 4 bases from J, leaving 13 bases between. Germline V CDR1 and CDR2: SGHRS, YFSETQ. In nucleotides, the CDR3 is TGCGCCAGCAGCTTGGACGGGCCCGGGAGCACTGAAGCTTTCTTT. This gives the protein CASSLDGPGSTEAFF.

This clone turned up a few times. The chain joins TRBV23-1 to TRBJ1-3; D not resolved. TRBV23-1 belongs to the ORF category, with a function that is uncertain. The CDR3 runs to 15 residues. V lost 2 bases to trimming and J lost 4 bases, with 12 bases between them. CDR3 sequence (DNA): TGCGCCAGCAGTCAACCCTCGACGAGAGGAAACACCATATATTTT. Protein: CASSQPSTRGNTIYF.

V gene TRBV27 combines with J gene TRBJ2-1, with 9 bases matching TRBD2. V lost 6 bases, J lost 5 bases, and 8 bases stayed unmatched. This CDR3 has 15 residues. Germline CDR1 reads MNHEY; CDR2 reads SMNVEV (reference sequence). The DNA of the CDR3 is TGTGCCAGCAGACCGCGGGGGGGCTTAGACAATGAGCAGTTCTTC. Its translation: CASRPRGGLDNEQFF.

V is TRBV19 and J is TRBJ1-1; D ambiguous. V was pared by 0 bases and J by 2 bases, with 1 base between. CDR1 LNHDA and CDR2 SQIVND come from the germline V gene (reference sequence). This CDR3 is 12 amino acids long. The CDR3 bases are TGTGCCAGTAGTATAGACAACACTGAAGCTTTCTTT. Translated, it gives CASSIDNTEAFF.

This clone was detected only a few times. The rearrangement uses TRBV6-5 and TRBJ2-2, with 9 positions matching TRBD1. Germline trimming cut 1 base from V and 4 bases from J; bases unmatched to any gene: 4. CDR1 and CDR2 (germline): MNHEY, SVGAGI. The CDR3 consists of 16 residues. The DNA for the CDR3 is TGTGCCAGCAGTTACTTACAGGGGGCGGGCACCGGGGAGCTGTTTTTT. This sequence encodes CASSYLQGAGTGELFF.

This sequence joins TRBV6-5 and TRBJ1-1, with TRBD1 identical over 8 bases. Germline V gives CDR1 MNHEY, CDR2 SVGAGI. This CDR3 region has 12 residues. V shed 5 bases, J shed 6 bases, and the junction held 2 bases outside the gene matches. The CDR3 loop reads CASSGQGAEAFF. The CDR3 DNA follows: TGTGCCAGCAGTGGACAGGGCGCTGAAGCTTTCTTT.